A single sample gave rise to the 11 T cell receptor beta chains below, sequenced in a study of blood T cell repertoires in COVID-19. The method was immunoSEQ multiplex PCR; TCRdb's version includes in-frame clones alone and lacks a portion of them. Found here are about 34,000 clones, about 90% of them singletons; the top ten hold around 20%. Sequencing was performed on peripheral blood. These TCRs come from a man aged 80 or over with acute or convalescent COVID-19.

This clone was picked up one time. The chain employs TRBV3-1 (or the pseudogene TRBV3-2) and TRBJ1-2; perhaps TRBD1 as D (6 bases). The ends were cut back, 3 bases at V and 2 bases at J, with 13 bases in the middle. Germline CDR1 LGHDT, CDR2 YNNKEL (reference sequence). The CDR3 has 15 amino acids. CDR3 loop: CASSHWRQANYGYTF. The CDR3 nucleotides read TGTGCCAGCAGCCACTGGAGACAGGCGAACTATGGCTACACCTTC.

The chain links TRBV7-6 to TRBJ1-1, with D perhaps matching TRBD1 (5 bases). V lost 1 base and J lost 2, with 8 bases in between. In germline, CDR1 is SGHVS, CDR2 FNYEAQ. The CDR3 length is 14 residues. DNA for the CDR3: TGTGCCAGCAGCTTAGACAGGATAAACACTGAAGCTTTCTTT. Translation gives CASSLDRINTEAFF.

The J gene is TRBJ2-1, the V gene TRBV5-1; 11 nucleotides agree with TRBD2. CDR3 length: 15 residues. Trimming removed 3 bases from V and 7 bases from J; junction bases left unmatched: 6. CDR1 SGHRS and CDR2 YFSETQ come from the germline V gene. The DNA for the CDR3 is TGCGCCAGCAGCTCCCTAGCGGGGGGCATAAATGAGCAGTTCTTC. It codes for CASSSLAGGINEQFF.

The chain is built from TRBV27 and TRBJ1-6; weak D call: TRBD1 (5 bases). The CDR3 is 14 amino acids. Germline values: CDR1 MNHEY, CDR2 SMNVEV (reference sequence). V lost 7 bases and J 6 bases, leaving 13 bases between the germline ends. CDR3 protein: CASTYRRGNSPLHF. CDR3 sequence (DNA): TGTGCCAGCACCTACAGGAGGGGTAATTCACCCCTCCACTTT.

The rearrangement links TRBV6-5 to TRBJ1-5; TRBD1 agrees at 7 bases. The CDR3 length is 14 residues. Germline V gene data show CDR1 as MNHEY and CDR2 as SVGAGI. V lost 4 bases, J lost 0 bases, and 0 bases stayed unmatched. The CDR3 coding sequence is TGTGCCAGCAGTTGGGACAGTAGCAATCAGCCCCAGCATTTT. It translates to CASSWDSSNQPQHF.

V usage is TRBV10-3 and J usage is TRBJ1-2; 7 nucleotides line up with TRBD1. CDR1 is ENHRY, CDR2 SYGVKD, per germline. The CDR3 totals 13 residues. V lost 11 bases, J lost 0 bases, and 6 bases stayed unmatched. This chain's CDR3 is CAVSGTANYGYTF. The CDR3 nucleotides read TGTGCCGTCTCCGGGACAGCTAACTATGGCTACACCTTC.

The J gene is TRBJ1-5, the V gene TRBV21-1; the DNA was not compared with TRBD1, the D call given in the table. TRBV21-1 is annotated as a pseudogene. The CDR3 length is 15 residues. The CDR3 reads CASRQGLQADQPQHF. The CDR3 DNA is TGTGCCAGCAGACAGGGGTTACAGGCAGATCAGCCCCAGCATTTT.

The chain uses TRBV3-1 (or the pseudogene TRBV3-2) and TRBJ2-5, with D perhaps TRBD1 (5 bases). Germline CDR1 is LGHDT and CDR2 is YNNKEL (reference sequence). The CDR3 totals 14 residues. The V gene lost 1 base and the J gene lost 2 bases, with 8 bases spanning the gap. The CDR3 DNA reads TGTGCCAGCAGCCAAGCCAGGGCTCAAGAGACCCAGTACTTC. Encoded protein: CASSQARAQETQYF.

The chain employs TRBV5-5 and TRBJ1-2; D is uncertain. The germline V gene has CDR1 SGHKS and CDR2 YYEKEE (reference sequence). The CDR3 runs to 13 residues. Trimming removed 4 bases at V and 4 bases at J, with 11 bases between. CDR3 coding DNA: TGTGCCAGCAGCCTGACTTATCGCTATGGCTACACCTTC. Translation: CASSLTYRYGYTF.

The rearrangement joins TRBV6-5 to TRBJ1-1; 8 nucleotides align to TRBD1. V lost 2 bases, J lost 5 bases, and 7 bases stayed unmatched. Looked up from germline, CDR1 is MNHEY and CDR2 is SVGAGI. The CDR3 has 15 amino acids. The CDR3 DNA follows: TGTGCCAGCAGTTACCTGGACAGGGTAAAAACTGAAGCTTTCTTT. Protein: CASSYLDRVKTEAFF.

CDR3 residues: CASSRGGLPYNEQFF. CDR3 nucleotide sequence: TGTGCCAGCAGTAGGGGGGGACTACCCTACAATGAGCAGTTCTTC. V and J are TRBV6-5 and TRBJ2-1, with D possibly being TRBD2 (7 bases). V was trimmed by 5 bases and J by 2 bases, leaving 13 bases between them. The CDR3 has 15 amino acids. Germline-derived CDR1 and CDR2 are MNHEY and SVGAGI.